These T cell receptor beta chains were read from a single sample in a study of blood T cell repertoires in COVID-19. Repertoires were generated with immunoSEQ multiplex PCR, while TCRdb's copy carries only in-frame clones and drops some. The profile covers just over 250,000 clones, with 70% to 90% appearing a single time and about 2.1% taken by the ten largest. The sample was peripheral blood. The receptors originated from a woman between 45 and 65 years old with acute or convalescent COVID-19. CDR3s include the opening cysteine and the closing phenylalanine or tryptophan. Fields, in order: D gene, V gene, J gene, clone size, CDR3 DNA, CDR3 protein. The D gene is left open where the match is weak. Clone sizes are given selectively: once, few, many, or a class where the clone is expanded.

d_call: NA; v_call: TRBV5-4; j_call: TRBJ1-6; clone_size: NA; cdr3_nt: TGTGCCAGCAGCTTGGCAGGGGTCGTTTCACCCCTCCACTTT; cdr3_aa: CASSLAGVVSPLHF
d_call: TRBD2; v_call: TRBV7-3; j_call: TRBJ2-2; clone_size: once; cdr3_nt: TGTGCCAGCAGCCATAGCGGGAGAGGAGTCGGGGAGCTGTTTTTT; cdr3_aa: CASSHSGRGVGELFF
d_call: NA; v_call: TRBV4-3; j_call: TRBJ2-6; clone_size: NA; cdr3_nt: TGCGCCAGCAGTCCTCCGAAGCTTACCTCTGGGGCCAACGTCCTGACTTTC; cdr3_aa: CASSPPKLTSGANVLTF
d_call: NA; v_call: TRBV5-1; j_call: TRBJ1-6; clone_size: NA; cdr3_nt: TGCGCCAGCAGGTCAGGAAATTATAATTCACCCCTCCACTTT; cdr3_aa: CASRSGNYNSPLHF
d_call: NA; v_call: TRBV5-1; j_call: TRBJ1-2; clone_size: NA; cdr3_nt: TGCGCCAGCAGCTTGAACAGTTACTATGGCTACACCTTC; cdr3_aa: CASSLNSYYGYTF
d_call: NA; v_call: TRBV27; j_call: TRBJ2-3; clone_size: NA; cdr3_nt: TGTGCCGCAGGGTCGGCGGGGTGGAAAGATACGCAGTATTTT; cdr3_aa: CAAGSAGWKDTQYF
d_call: TRBD1; v_call: TRBV7-9; j_call: TRBJ1-2; clone_size: NA; cdr3_nt: TGTGCCAGCAGCCCACCCGGACAGGGGAGAGGAGGCTACACCTTC; cdr3_aa: CASSPPGQGRGGYTF
d_call: NA; v_call: TRBV24-1; j_call: TRBJ2-3; clone_size: NA; cdr3_nt: TGTGCCACCAGTGACCCCAGAACAGATACGCAGTATTTT; cdr3_aa: CATSDPRTDTQYF
d_call: TRBD1; v_call: TRBV11-2; j_call: TRBJ1-4; clone_size: NA; cdr3_nt: TGTGCCAGCAGCTTAAGGTTCGGGACAGGGCTTAATGAAAAACTGTTTTTT; cdr3_aa: CASSLRFGTGLNEKLFF
d_call: NA; v_call: TRBV7-3; j_call: TRBJ1-6; clone_size: NA; cdr3_nt: TGTGCCAGCAGCTTATCCGGGGTCGGCTCACCCCTCCACTTT; cdr3_aa: CASSLSGVGSPLHF
d_call: NA; v_call: TRBV19; j_call: TRBJ1-5; clone_size: NA; cdr3_nt: TGTGCCAGTAAAGACGAGGAAGATCAGCCCCAGCATTTT; cdr3_aa: CASKDEEDQPQHF
d_call: NA; v_call: TRBV2; j_call: TRBJ1-5; clone_size: NA; cdr3_nt: TGTGCCAGCAGTGCTCGGGGAAGTTATAGCAATCAGCCCCAGCATTTT; cdr3_aa: CASSARGSYSNQPQHF
d_call: NA; v_call: TRBV5-1; j_call: TRBJ2-5; clone_size: NA; cdr3_nt: TGCGCCAGCAGCTTGAGTACGGGGTACGGAGAGACCCAGTACTTC; cdr3_aa: CASSLSTGYGETQYF
d_call: TRBD1; v_call: TRBV5-6; j_call: TRBJ2-7; clone_size: NA; cdr3_nt: TGTGCCAGCAGCTTAGGGGGCCCCTTCTCCTACGAGCAGTACTTC; cdr3_aa: CASSLGGPFSYEQYF
d_call: TRBD1; v_call: TRBV5-1; j_call: TRBJ2-3; clone_size: NA; cdr3_nt: TGCGCCAGCAGCTTGACAGGGGGCCCTGGAGATACGCAGTATTTT; cdr3_aa: CASSLTGGPGDTQYF
d_call: NA; v_call: TRBV28; j_call: TRBJ1-1; clone_size: NA; cdr3_nt: TGTGCCAGCAGTTTAGATGTTACAGGCCCTATGAACACTGAAGCTTTCTTT; cdr3_aa: CASSLDVTGPMNTEAFF
d_call: TRBD1; v_call: TRBV4-2; j_call: TRBJ1-1; clone_size: NA; cdr3_nt: TGTGCCAGCAGCCAAGAGACAGGGGCCGATGAAGCTTTCTTT; cdr3_aa: CASSQETGADEAFF
d_call: TRBD2; v_call: TRBV30; j_call: TRBJ2-2; clone_size: once; cdr3_nt: TGTGCCTGGCGCAGCGGGAGGGAGACCGGGGAGCTGTTTTTT; cdr3_aa: CAWRSGRETGELFF
d_call: TRBD2; v_call: TRBV19; j_call: TRBJ2-1; clone_size: NA; cdr3_nt: TGTGCCAGTAGTAAGGCTAGCGGGAGGCAGGGTGAGCAGTTCTTC; cdr3_aa: CASSKASGRQGEQFF
d_call: TRBD1; v_call: TRBV7-2; j_call: TRBJ1-1; clone_size: NA; cdr3_nt: TGTGCCAGCAGCCAGCCTGACAGGGCCGTTGGGGAGGCAATGTTTGAAGCTTTCTTT; cdr3_aa: CASSQPDRAVGEAMFEAFF
d_call: NA; v_call: TRBV5-1; j_call: TRBJ1-4; clone_size: NA; cdr3_nt: TGCGCCAGCAGCTTGCTATCCAGGGGAGAGAAACTGTTTTTT; cdr3_aa: CASSLLSRGEKLFF
d_call: TRBD2; v_call: TRBV5-1; j_call: TRBJ2-1; clone_size: NA; cdr3_nt: TGCGCCAGTCTCGGACTAGCAGGCTCCGAGAGGGGCTACAATGAGCAGTTCTTC; cdr3_aa: CASLGLAGSERGYNEQFF
d_call: TRBD1; v_call: TRBV24-1; j_call: TRBJ1-1; clone_size: NA; cdr3_nt: TGTGCCACCAGTGATACAGGGGGAGATGGCACTGAAGCTTTCTTT; cdr3_aa: CATSDTGGDGTEAFF
d_call: TRBD2; v_call: TRBV7-9; j_call: TRBJ2-7; clone_size: NA; cdr3_nt: TGTGCCAGCAGCCCGCCGGGACTAGCTCGGGAGCAGTACTTC; cdr3_aa: CASSPPGLAREQYF
d_call: NA; v_call: TRBV11-1; j_call: TRBJ2-5; clone_size: NA; cdr3_nt: TGTGCCAGCAGCTCCCTCGACAGTGGCGAGACCCAGTACTTC; cdr3_aa: CASSSLDSGETQYF
d_call: TRBD2; v_call: TRBV28; j_call: TRBJ2-1; clone_size: NA; cdr3_nt: TGTGCCAGCAAGCGGGGAAACAATGAGCAGTTCTTC; cdr3_aa: CASKRGNNEQFF
d_call: NA; v_call: TRBV27; j_call: TRBJ1-1; clone_size: NA; cdr3_nt: TGTGCCAGCAGTTTATCGTGGCAGGAGAACACTGAAGCTTTCTTT; cdr3_aa: CASSLSWQENTEAFF
d_call: NA; v_call: TRBV5-5; j_call: TRBJ1-5; clone_size: NA; cdr3_nt: TGTGCCAGCAGCTTGGGGGGCAGGTCCACTCAGCCCCAGCATTTT; cdr3_aa: CASSLGGRSTQPQHF
d_call: TRBD1; v_call: TRBV27; j_call: TRBJ2-3; clone_size: NA; cdr3_nt: TGTGCCAGCAGGCGACAGGGGGAATACACAGATACGCAGTATTTT; cdr3_aa: CASRRQGEYTDTQYF
d_call: NA; v_call: TRBV12-3/TRBV12-4; j_call: TRBJ1-5; clone_size: few; cdr3_nt: TGTGCCAGCAGTTTGGGGGAGGGTCAGCCCCAGCATTTT; cdr3_aa: CASSLGEGQPQHF
d_call: NA; v_call: TRBV28; j_call: TRBJ1-5; clone_size: NA; cdr3_nt: TGTGCCAGCAAGGTAGGGGGAAATCAGCCCCAGCATTTT; cdr3_aa: CASKVGGNQPQHF
d_call: NA; v_call: TRBV5-1; j_call: TRBJ2-7; clone_size: NA; cdr3_nt: TGCGCCAGCAGCCCGGGACTTACGACAACCCGCGAGCAGTACTTC; cdr3_aa: CASSPGLTTTREQYF
d_call: TRBD2; v_call: TRBV7-7; j_call: TRBJ2-1; clone_size: NA; cdr3_nt: TGTGCTAGCAGCAAAGGACTAGCGGGAAATTACAATGAGCAGTTCTTC; cdr3_aa: CASSKGLAGNYNEQFF
d_call: NA; v_call: TRBV5-6; j_call: TRBJ1-6; clone_size: few; cdr3_nt: TGTGCCAGCAGCTTGGTCGGTTCACCCCTCCACTTT; cdr3_aa: CASSLVGSPLHF
d_call: TRBD2; v_call: TRBV24-1; j_call: TRBJ2-7; clone_size: NA; cdr3_nt: TGTGCCACCAGTGGTGGGGGGGAACCTGAATACGAGCAGTACTTC; cdr3_aa: CATSGGGEPEYEQYF
d_call: TRBD2; v_call: TRBV5-4; j_call: TRBJ2-1; clone_size: NA; cdr3_nt: TGTGCCAGCAGCTTCCCTAGCGGCCTCCACAATGAGCAGTTCTTC; cdr3_aa: CASSFPSGLHNEQFF
d_call: TRBD2; v_call: TRBV27; j_call: TRBJ2-7; clone_size: NA; cdr3_nt: TGTGCCAGCAGGGTCGGGACTATTAGCTCCTACGAGCAGTACTTC; cdr3_aa: CASRVGTISSYEQYF
d_call: NA; v_call: TRBV29-1; j_call: TRBJ1-1; clone_size: NA; cdr3_nt: TGCAGCGTTCACAGCATGAACACTGAAGCTTTCTTT; cdr3_aa: CSVHSMNTEAFF
d_call: NA; v_call: TRBV15; j_call: TRBJ2-5; clone_size: NA; cdr3_nt: TGTGCCACCAGCAGAGATCGGGAGACCCAGTACTTC; cdr3_aa: CATSRDRETQYF
d_call: NA; v_call: TRBV27; j_call: TRBJ1-5; clone_size: NA; cdr3_nt: TGTGCCAGCAGACCAATGGGGGGATTTAATCAGCCCCAGCATTTT; cdr3_aa: CASRPMGGFNQPQHF
d_call: TRBD1; v_call: TRBV30; j_call: TRBJ2-3; clone_size: NA; cdr3_nt: TGTGCGGGTTATTCGGACAGGGGTGCAGATACGCAGTATTTT; cdr3_aa: CAGYSDRGADTQYF
d_call: NA; v_call: TRBV29-1; j_call: TRBJ2-3; clone_size: NA; cdr3_nt: TGCAGCGCCGCCAGGGGTAGGGTCATTACAGATACGCAGTATTTT; cdr3_aa: CSAARGRVITDTQYF
d_call: TRBD2; v_call: TRBV5-1; j_call: TRBJ2-6; clone_size: NA; cdr3_nt: TGCGCCAGCAGCTTGGTTCTAGCGGGAGGAGGGGCCAACGTCCTGACTTTC; cdr3_aa: CASSLVLAGGGANVLTF
d_call: TRBD1; v_call: TRBV7-8; j_call: TRBJ2-2; clone_size: NA; cdr3_nt: TGTGCCAGCAGCACGGACAGGAGTACGAACACCGGGGAGCTGTTTTTT; cdr3_aa: CASSTDRSTNTGELFF
d_call: TRBD2; v_call: TRBV5-1; j_call: TRBJ2-3; clone_size: NA; cdr3_nt: TGCGCCAGCAGCGGACTAGCCTCTACAGATACGCAGTATTTT; cdr3_aa: CASSGLASTDTQYF
d_call: NA; v_call: TRBV10-3; j_call: TRBJ1-1; clone_size: NA; cdr3_nt: TGTGCCATCTATCAGACAGGGAACACTGAAGCTTTCTTT; cdr3_aa: CAIYQTGNTEAFF
d_call: TRBD2; v_call: TRBV3-1/TRBV3-2; j_call: TRBJ2-1; clone_size: NA; cdr3_nt: TGTGCCAGCAGCCGCCTTAGCGGGGGCTCCTACAATGAGCAGTTCTTC; cdr3_aa: CASSRLSGGSYNEQFF
d_call: NA; v_call: TRBV29-1; j_call: TRBJ2-1; clone_size: NA; cdr3_nt: TGCAGCGTTGGGTGGGCCTCCTACAATGAGCAGTTCTTC; cdr3_aa: CSVGWASYNEQFF
d_call: NA; v_call: TRBV5-1; j_call: TRBJ2-5; clone_size: NA; cdr3_nt: TGCGCCAGCAGCTCCCGGACTGGAATCCAAGAGACCCAGTACTTC; cdr3_aa: CASSSRTGIQETQYF
d_call: TRBD1; v_call: TRBV27; j_call: TRBJ2-5; clone_size: NA; cdr3_nt: TGTGCCAGCAGTTTTTGGGACAGGCAAGAGACCCAGTACTTC; cdr3_aa: CASSFWDRQETQYF
d_call: TRBD2; v_call: TRBV27; j_call: TRBJ2-1; clone_size: NA; cdr3_nt: TGTGCCAGCTGGAGCGGGAGGGCCTACAATGAGCAGTTCTTC; cdr3_aa: CASWSGRAYNEQFF